This TCR beta chain was obtained from a study of T cells after somatic rescue of genetic block. Profiled with immunoSEQ multiplex PCR; TCRdb holds only in-frame clones, not every one. The sample has approximately 65,000 clones; 85% to 95% are singletons. With V trimmed by 6 bases and J by 3 bases, 12 bases remained unmatched. Germline CDR1 reads MNHEY; CDR2 reads SMNVEV (reference sequence). This CDR3 comprises 16 residues. The sequence was obtained from a man in his forties. Source material: peripheral blood mononuclear cells (PBMCs). The V and J genes are TRBV27 and TRBJ1-1; 8 nucleotides match TRBD1. CDR3 loop: CASRGRGETGDTEAFF. CDR3 coding DNA: TGTGCCAGCAGAGGACGGGGGGAGACAGGGGACACTGAAGCTTTCTTT.